Below, 12 T cell receptor beta chains from the same sample are listed, as sequenced in a study of blood T cell repertoires in COVID-19. Produced via immunoSEQ multiplex PCR; TCRdb's table is partial and in-frame only. The sample carries approximately 210,000 clones, 82% recorded once. Source material: peripheral blood. The receptors come from a woman older than 75 with acute or convalescent COVID-19.

The chain uses TRBV15 and TRBJ1-5; D is undetermined. In germline, CDR1 is LNHNV, CDR2 YYDKDF (reference sequence). V was clipped by 7 bases and J by 2 bases, with 15 bases between them. The CDR3 covers 15 residues. CDR3 amino acids: CATKRGTNRNQPQHF. For the CDR3, the DNA is TGTGCCACCAAACGGGGAACGAACCGCAATCAGCCCCAGCATTTT.

This chain connects TRBV6-5 to TRBJ2-7; 8 nucleotides line up with TRBD1. CDR1 is MNHEY and CDR2 is SVGAGI in the germline V gene. The CDR3 extends over 13 amino acids. With 8 bases clipped from V and 3 bases from J, the junction kept 6 bases outside the gene matches. The CDR3 here is CASVDRVSYEQYF. The CDR3 DNA is TGTGCCAGCGTGGACAGGGTTAGCTACGAGCAGTACTTC.

The V call is TRBV6-5, the J call TRBJ1-1; 7 positions agree with TRBD1. V shed 2 bases, J shed 8 bases, and the junction held 8 bases outside the gene matches. The CDR3 consists of 14 residues. CDR1 and CDR2 from the germline V gene are MNHEY and SVGAGI. The CDR3 region has the DNA TGTGCCAGCAGTTACCGATTTGACAGGGAGGAAGCTTTCTTT. Translated: CASSYRFDREEAFF.

The rearrangement uses TRBV6-1 and TRBJ2-1, with D tentatively TRBD1 (6 bases). CDR1 and CDR2 from the germline V gene are MNHNS and SASEGT. The CDR3 contains 19 residues. The V end was cut by 3 bases, the J end by 5 bases, with 26 bases between. As DNA, the CDR3 is TGTGCCAGCAGTGATCCTACCGCCCGACAGGTGACTGTACACAATGAGCAGTTCTTC. Its protein is CASSDPTARQVTVHNEQFF.

The V gene is TRBV7-3, the J gene TRBJ2-2, with D possibly matching TRBD2 (6 bases). Germline V gene sequence: CDR1 SGHTA, CDR2 FQGTGA. The V end was cut by 7 bases, the J end by 2 bases, with 17 bases between. CDR3 length equals 16 residues. In nucleotides, the CDR3 is TGTGCCAGCACCGGCGGTCCGGGACTTAACACCGGGGAGCTGTTTTTT. Protein sequence: CASTGGPGLNTGELFF.

V is TRBV19 and J is TRBJ1-5; D gene unclear. CDR3 length equals 15 residues. Trimming removed 1 base from V and 9 bases from J, with 16 bases in between. Germline lookup yields CDR1 LNHDA and CDR2 SQIVND (reference sequence). The CDR3 reads CASSIGGMDSPPQHF. The CDR3 DNA is TGTGCCAGTAGTATAGGAGGGATGGATTCTCCGCCCCAGCATTTT. Filled out from reference TRBV19 and TRBJ1-5, the complete variable domain reads DGGITQSPKYLFRKEGQNVTLSCEQNLNHDAMYWYRQDPGQGLRLIYYSQIVNDFQKGDIAEGYSVSREKKESFPLTVTSAQKNPTAFYLCASSIGGMDSPPQHFGDGTRLSIL.

The CDR3 region is CSVDSRGQAFF. The CDR3 region has the DNA TGCAGTGTTGATTCCAGGGGTCAAGCTTTCTTT. The chain couples TRBV20-1 to TRBJ1-1; weak D call: TRBD1 (6 bases). Germline V gene lookup returns CDR1 DFQATT and CDR2 SNEGSKA (reference sequence). The CDR3 covers 11 residues. Trimming left V 7 bases short and J 9 bases short, with 15 bases between.

The V and J genes are TRBV3-1 (or the pseudogene TRBV3-2) and TRBJ2-1; 8 bases fit TRBD1. Per germline, CDR1 LGHDT and CDR2 YNNKEL (reference sequence). This CDR3 comprises 16 residues. V was clipped by 3 bases and J by 2 bases; unmatched bases: 6. The CDR3 sequence is CASSQLSGGPYNEQFF. In nucleotides, the CDR3 is TGTGCCAGCAGCCAGCTCTCAGGGGGCCCCTACAATGAGCAGTTCTTC.

The rearrangement links TRBV9 to TRBJ2-2, with 8 nucleotides matching TRBD1. Germline CDR1 reads SGDLS; CDR2 reads YYNGEE. The CDR3 covers 16 residues. V dropped 4 bases and J dropped 7; count of bases not matched to a gene: 12. The CDR3 protein is CASSPVGRGQSGELFF. CDR3 in DNA: TGTGCCAGCAGCCCTGTAGGCAGGGGGCAAAGCGGGGAGCTGTTTTTT.

A few counts support this clone. The rearrangement uses TRBV10-3 and TRBJ1-5, with D possibly matching TRBD1 (6 bases). Germline CDR1 is ENHRY and CDR2 is SYGVKD. This CDR3 is 16 amino acids long. Trimming removed 10 bases at V and 0 bases at J, with 19 bases between. CDR3 protein: CATAELRDNSNQPQHF. The CDR3 coding sequence is TGTGCCACCGCTGAACTCCGGGACAATAGCAATCAGCCCCAGCATTTT.

The V gene is TRBV18, the J gene TRBJ1-1, with TRBD1 identical over 7 bases. Germline V gives CDR1 KGHSH, CDR2 LQKENI. Losses at the gene ends were 0 bases for V and 4 bases for J; bases not matched to a gene: 17. The CDR3 runs to 19 residues. The CDR3 sequence: CASSPPRGQGRLRGTEAFF. The CDR3 DNA follows: TGTGCCAGCTCACCACCGAGGGGGCAGGGAAGACTGAGGGGCACTGAAGCTTTCTTT. Supplemented by reference TRBV18 and TRBJ1-1, the full variable domain reads NAGVMQNPRHLVRRRGQEARLRCSPMKGHSHVYWYRQLPEEGLKFMVYLQKENIIDESGMPKERFSAEFPKEGPSILRIQQVVRGDSAAYFCASSPPRGQGRLRGTEAFFGQGTRLTVV.

The genes are TRBV7-9 and TRBJ1-1; 10 positions agree with TRBD1. CDR1 and CDR2 from the germline V gene are SEHNR and FQNEAQ (reference sequence). Unmatched junction bases numbered 5, after V lost 6 bases and J lost 4 bases. The CDR3 consists of 14 residues. The CDR3 DNA reads TGTGCCAGCAGGCACGGACAGGGGGGCACTGAAGCTTTCTTT. Encoded protein: CASRHGQGGTEAFF.